The 21 T cell receptor beta chains below all came from one sample that was sequenced in a study of blood T cell repertoires in COVID-19. TCRdb keeps only in-frame clones here, not all; method: immunoSEQ multiplex PCR. The data contain approximately 200,000 clones, approximately 89% of them singletons. What was sequenced was PBMCs or T cells enriched from blood (not recorded which). These receptors all stem from a woman aged 25 to 39 who had been exposed to COVID-19.

The chain carries TRBV2 and TRBJ1-3, with D maybe TRBD1 (5 bases). Germline lookup yields CDR1 SNHLY and CDR2 FYNNEI. This CDR3 is 17 amino acids long. V lost 5 bases and J lost 0, with 17 bases in between. CDR3 DNA: TGTGCCAGCAGTCAATTGAATAGGGGCCACTCTGGAAACACCATATATTTT. Translating gives CASSQLNRGHSGNTIYF.

This clone was counted once. The rearrangement links TRBV5-6 to TRBJ2-3, with TRBD1 as a possible D gene (5 bases). This CDR3 contains 14 residues. Germline CDR1 and CDR2: SGHDT and YYEEEE. V lost 3 bases, J lost 3 bases, and 11 bases lay in between. The CDR3 DNA follows: TGTGCCAGCAGCTCTCCAGGGAAGACAGATACGCAGTATTTT. Amino acids: CASSSPGKTDTQYF.

This chain joins TRBV10-1 and TRBJ2-2; possibly TRBD1 for D (5 bases). Trimming left V 6 bases short and J 5 bases short, with 7 bases between. CDR3 size: 12 residues. Germline CDR1 is WNHNN and CDR2 is SYGVQD (reference sequence). The CDR3 loop reads CASSRDTGELFF. The CDR3 coding sequence is TGCGCCAGCAGCAGGGATACCGGGGAGCTGTTTTTT.

The chain uses TRBV3-1 (or the pseudogene TRBV3-2) and TRBJ2-1; 8 bases map to TRBD2. Unmatched junction bases numbered 5, after V lost 2 bases and J lost 5 bases. The CDR3 contains 15 residues. CDR1 LGHDT and CDR2 YNNKEL come from the germline V gene (reference sequence). Here the CDR3 DNA reads TGTGCCAGCAGCCAACCGGGACTAGGGAACAATGAGCAGTTCTTC. This encodes CASSQPGLGNNEQFF.

This chain joins TRBV2 and TRBJ2-1, with 8 bases identical to TRBD1. The V and J ends lost 5 bases and 3 bases, in that order; junction bases with no gene match: 6. The germline gives CDR1 SNHLY, CDR2 FYNNEI. There are 15 residues in the CDR3. The CDR3 region has the DNA TGTGCCAGCAGTCATGGACAGGGTATCTACAATGAGCAGTTCTTC. Its protein is CASSHGQGIYNEQFF.

J is TRBJ1-1 and V is TRBV7-9; TRBD1 might be the D (5 bases). Trimming pared 6 bases from V and 10 bases from J, leaving 15 bases between. CDR3 length: 12 amino acids. CDR1 is SEHNR, CDR2 FQNEAQ, per germline (reference sequence). In DNA, the CDR3 is TGTGCCAGCAGGCGGGACCGCCGCTCAGCTTTCTTT. This encodes CASRRDRRSAFF.

The chain couples TRBV12-3 or TRBV12-4 to TRBJ1-1; D not certain. Trimming took 2 bases from V and 10 from J, leaving 11 bases between them. The CDR3 has 12 residues. Here the CDR3 reads CASSLPGSGAFF. The CDR3 DNA is TGTGCCAGCAGTTTACCGGGTTCCGGAGCTTTCTTT.

The chain joins TRBV10-3 to TRBJ2-7; unclear D gene. Between the trimmed V and J ends, which lost 5 bases and 5 bases, there was a span of 13 bases. The CDR3 runs to 13 residues. The germline CDR1 and CDR2 sequences are ENHRY and SYGVKD. In DNA, the CDR3 is TGTGCCATCAGTCGTGCAGGCTATGACGAGCAGTACTTC. Translated, it gives CAISRAGYDEQYF.

The genes are TRBV10-1 and TRBJ2-5; D is possibly TRBD2 (5 bases). Germline lookup yields CDR1 WNHNN and CDR2 SYGVQD (reference sequence). The CDR3 has 15 residues. V lost 0 bases and J 3 bases, leaving 11 bases between the germline ends. Written as DNA, the CDR3 is TGCGCCAGCAGTGAGTCACTTGGGCGGGAAGAGACCCAGTACTTC. The encoded protein is CASSESLGREETQYF.

This chain uses TRBV14 with TRBJ2-5; 7 bases map to TRBD1. With V trimmed by 3 bases and J by 9 bases, 10 bases remained unmatched. The V gene's germline CDR1 is SGHDN and CDR2 FVKESK. This CDR3 is 14 amino acids long. CDR3 protein: CASSQAGTVLPQYF. The DNA for the CDR3 is TGTGCCAGCAGCCAGGCCGGGACAGTCTTACCCCAGTACTTC.

A few counts support this clone. This sequence joins TRBV5-1 and TRBJ2-3; tentatively, D is TRBD1 (7 bases). Trimming removed 0 bases at V and 3 bases at J, with 11 bases between. The CDR3 is 15 amino acids. From germline, CDR1 is SGHRS and CDR2 YFSETQ. The CDR3 nucleotides read TGCGCCAGCAGCTTGGGACAGGGAGGTACAGATACGCAGTATTTT. Protein product: CASSLGQGGTDTQYF.

The V and J genes are TRBV7-3 and TRBJ2-1; no clear D. The germline V gene encodes CDR1 SGHTA and CDR2 FQGTGA. This CDR3 contains 14 residues. V lost 4 bases and J lost 4, with 11 bases in between. The CDR3 nucleotides read TGTGCCAGCAGCTCCCCCGGCAGGTACAATGAGCAGTTCTTC. This gives the protein CASSSPGRYNEQFF.

This sequence joins TRBV19 and TRBJ2-3; 8 nucleotides align to TRBD2. V lost 6 bases and J lost 4; bases outside the gene matches: 6. The CDR3 loop spans 14 amino acids. Germline V lookup: CDR1 LNHDA, CDR2 SQIVND (reference sequence). CDR3 bases: TGTGCCAGTAGCTCCGGGACTAGACCAGATACGCAGTATTTT. Residues: CASSSGTRPDTQYF.

The CDR3 nucleotides are TGTGCCTGGAGTGTCTCTACAGGGGTAGGGGGCTACACCTTC. Amino acids: CAWSVSTGVGGYTF. The rearrangement links TRBV30 to TRBJ1-2; 7 nucleotides line up with TRBD1. The CDR3 loop spans 14 amino acids. CDR1 is GTSNPN, CDR2 SVGIG, per germline (reference sequence). With 0 bases clipped from V and 8 bases from J, the junction kept 9 bases outside the gene matches.

The chain carries TRBV25-1 and TRBJ2-3; 8 nucleotides agree with TRBD1. The V gene's germline CDR1 is MGHDK and CDR2 SYGVNS. This CDR3 spans 14 amino acids. V gave up 6 bases and J gave up 8 bases; unmatched junction bases: 10. CDR3 DNA: TGTGCCAGCAGAGAAGGACAGGGTATTGGTACGCAGTATTTT. As protein: CASREGQGIGTQYF.

V and J are TRBV6-4 and TRBJ2-5, with D tentatively TRBD1 (6 bases). Per germline, CDR1 MRHNA and CDR2 SNTAGT. The V end lost 10 bases, the J end lost 1 base, and 19 bases lay between the germline ends. This CDR3 has 15 amino acids. The CDR3 DNA sequence: TGTGCCACCCCCAGGGGAACAGCCAGCCAAGAGACCCAGTACTTC. Residues: CATPRGTASQETQYF.

The CDR3 nucleotides read TGTGCCAGCAGCTTTCGTACTAGCGGGAGGTACAATGAGCAGTTCTTC. Its protein is CASSFRTSGRYNEQFF. V and J are TRBV11-2 and TRBJ2-1; 12 bases fit TRBD2. CDR1 SGHAT and CDR2 FQNNGV come from the germline V gene. The length of the CDR3 is 16 residues. V was pared by 3 bases and J by 4 bases, with 4 bases of the junction left unmatched. Full variable domain (rest looked up from reference TRBV11-2 and TRBJ2-1): EAGVAQSPRYKIIEKRQSVAFWCNPISGHATLYWYQQILGQGPKLLIQFQNNGVVDDSQLPKDRFSAERLKGVDSTLKIQPAKLEDSAVYLCASSFRTSGRYNEQFFGPGTRLTVL.

A single count supports this clone. The chain employs TRBV7-2 and TRBJ2-7; unclear D gene. Germline CDR1 reads SGHTA; CDR2 reads FQGNSA. V was pared by 5 bases and J by 1 base, with 9 bases between. CDR3 length: 13 amino acids. The CDR3 bases are TGTGCCAGCAGCATCACTATTTCCTACGAGCAGTACTTC. Translation gives CASSITISYEQYF.

The V call is TRBV7-6, the J call TRBJ2-7, with 9 bases identical to TRBD2. From germline, CDR1 is SGHVS and CDR2 FNYEAQ. V trimming: 1 base; J trimming: 5 bases; junction bases outside the gene matches: 9. The CDR3 is made up of 16 amino acids. CDR3 protein: CASSLVASGVVHEQYF. In DNA, the CDR3 is TGTGCCAGCAGCTTAGTGGCTAGCGGGGTGGTCCACGAGCAGTACTTC.

The CDR3, as DNA: TGTGCCAGCAGCTTATGGGCCGGGACTAGCGACTACGAGCAGTACTTC. Protein sequence: CASSLWAGTSDYEQYF. The J gene is TRBJ2-7, the V gene TRBV13, with TRBD2 identical over 10 bases. In germline, CDR1 is PRHDT, CDR2 FYEKMQ (reference sequence). The CDR3 is made up of 16 amino acids. V dropped 2 bases and J dropped 3; count of bases not matched to a gene: 7.

This chain connects TRBV7-2 to TRBJ2-2; 10 bases align to TRBD2. The germline V gene encodes CDR1 SGHTA and CDR2 FQGNSA. The V gene end was trimmed by 3 bases and the J gene end by 2 bases; junction bases not matched to a gene: 6. The CDR3 contains 17 residues. CDR3 amino acids: CASSLFLAGVNTGELFF. CDR3 sequence (DNA): TGTGCCAGCAGCTTGTTTCTAGCGGGGGTAAACACCGGGGAGCTGTTTTTT.